This T cell receptor (beta chain) originates from a study of blood T cells in healthy people across ages. The study, taken as a whole, reports: Percentage of naive T cells showed a strong correlation with TCR beta diversity.

Every sample gave at least 5.5 micrograms of total RNA when it was extracted. Alongside a J-beta primer mix, a sample-barcoded 5' primer served in a second PCR lasting about 7 to 11 cycles. TCRdb recomputed calls from the 5' RACE reads with MiXCR, one row per CDR3 protein. The repertoire holds 750,000 to 950,000 distinct CDR3 sequences, 53% seen once, with approximately 41% in the top ten. Details on this clonotype: What it binds is unknown.

The sequence was obtained from a man older than 75 in good health. Sequencing was performed on blood.

CDR3 nucleotides: TGCAGTGCTAGCATAACCGGCGTCCCCGGGGAGCTGTTTTTT. This translates into CSASITGVPGELFF. The gene calls are TRBV20-1 and TRBJ2-2; D is uncertain. The CDR3 contains 14 residues. Trimming took 3 bases from V and 6 from J, leaving 14 bases between them. CDR1 is DFQATT, CDR2 SNEGSKA, per germline (reference sequence).